Sequencing of this T cell receptor beta chain was carried out in a study of CD8 T cells in ankylosing spondylitis. In regard to this clonotype: The target antigen is unknown.

This CDR3 contains 17 residues. V lost 3 bases and J lost 4; bases outside the gene matches: 10. Looked up from germline, CDR1 is DFQATT and CDR2 is SNEGSKA (reference sequence). Generation of TCR beta libraries employed quantitative 5'-RACE incorporating molecular barcodes. TCRdb redid the calling of the 5' RACE reads with MiXCR, one entry per CDR3 protein. This sample carries some 450,000 distinct CDR3 sequences, roughly a sixth of them seen once, and the ten largest clones take about 0.94%. General study results and limits: Disease-linked clones bore a CD8+ phenotype and were relatively rare in peripheral blood. Matched ankylosing spondylitis synovial fluid reportedly contained a significantly enriched population of disease-linked clones. There was a TCR beta motif, made of roughly eight highly homologous variants, that appeared characteristic of ankylosing spondylitis blood.

The clonotype was recovered from a male donor with ankylosing spondylitis. The chain is built from TRBV20-1 and TRBJ2-2, with 11 bases fitting TRBD2. The sample comprised blood, either unsorted or a sorted T cell fraction (not recorded which). The DNA of the CDR3 is TGCAGTGCTAGTTCTAGCGGGGGGTATTGGAGCACCGGGGAGCTGTTTTTT. It is translated as CSASSSGGYWSTGELFF.